Each of the 21 T cell receptor beta chains below was sequenced from the same sample in a study of shared T cell receptors in the human thymus. Data came from immunoSEQ multiplex PCR; TCRdb stores just in-frame clones and leaves some out. The sample shows roughly 500,000 clones, around 82% of them seen only once. These data also featured in a second study, about human thymus T cells.

The sample was thymocytes. The receptors originated from a boy under two years old with a congenital heart defect.

The V and J genes are TRBV6-6 and TRBJ2-7; 7 nucleotides line up with TRBD2. Trimming took 6 bases from V and 2 from J; bases not matched to a gene: 13. The CDR3 runs 16 residues. Germline lookup yields CDR1 MNHNY and CDR2 SVGAGI (reference sequence). DNA of the CDR3: TGTGCCAGCAGGTCCTCGGGGCTAGCGGATCCCTACGAGCAGTACTTC. Protein product: CASRSSGLADPYEQYF.

The chain recombines TRBV18 with TRBJ2-3, with TRBD1 matching 10 bases. Germline values: CDR1 KGHSH, CDR2 LQKENI. The CDR3 length is 20 residues. J gave up 1 base and V 3 bases, and 16 bases lay outside the gene matches. CDR3 sequence reads: CASSPKKTEDRGKGTDTQYF. In DNA form, the CDR3 reads TGTGCCAGCTCACCTAAAAAAACGGAGGACAGGGGGAAGGGCACAGATACGCAGTATTTT.

The chain links TRBV2 to TRBJ2-1, with D tentatively TRBD1 (6 bases). The germline V gene encodes CDR1 SNHLY and CDR2 FYNNEI. V was cut by 6 bases and J by 8 bases, with 23 bases left in between. CDR3 size: 16 residues. The CDR3 sequence: CASRTEGDTREDEQFF. CDR3 nucleotides: TGTGCCAGCAGGACCGAGGGGGACACCCGAGAGGATGAGCAGTTCTTC.

The chain is built from TRBV27 and TRBJ2-4; 9 nucleotides match TRBD1. V shed 8 bases, J shed 8 bases, and the junction held 7 bases outside the gene matches. Per germline, CDR1 MNHEY and CDR2 SMNVEV (reference sequence). The CDR3 totals 13 residues. The chain's CDR3 is CASSHRGQDIQYF. CDR3 in DNA: TGTGCCAGCTCACACAGGGGGCAGGACATTCAGTACTTC.

V usage is TRBV4-3 and J usage is TRBJ1-2; D is perhaps TRBD1 (5 bases). The CDR3 sequence is 16 residues long. Between the trimmed V and J ends, which lost 0 bases and 4 bases, there was a span of 15 bases. The germline gives CDR1 LGHNA, CDR2 YSLEER. CDR3 DNA: TGCGCCAGCAGCCAAGAGCCTGGGGGGAGCGGCTATGGCTACACCTTC. Protein product: CASSQEPGGSGYGYTF.

This clone was seen a handful of times. V gene TRBV28 combines with J gene TRBJ1-1; 7 nucleotides match TRBD1. CDR1 and CDR2 from the germline V gene are MDHEN and SYDVKM. The V segment lost 8 bases and the J segment 3 bases; nucleotides outside the gene matches: 3. The CDR3 length is 12 residues. The CDR3 region is CASGTADTEAFF. The CDR3 coding sequence is TGTGCCAGCGGGACAGCGGACACTGAAGCTTTCTTT.

This clone has only a few counts. V and J are TRBV7-2 and TRBJ2-7; perhaps TRBD1 as D (5 bases). This CDR3 is built from 16 residues. CDR1 is SGHTA, CDR2 FQGNSA, per germline. V was shortened by 5 bases and J by 2 bases, with 19 bases between the two germline ends. The CDR3 DNA reads as TGTGCCAGCAGCCCCACCCCTCGACAGAATCCCTACGAGCAGTACTTC. Protein: CASSPTPRQNPYEQYF.

The chain recombines TRBV10-3 with TRBJ2-7; a weak D match, TRBD2 (6 bases). Trimming stripped 4 bases from V and 3 bases from J, with 19 bases between. The CDR3 runs 16 residues. Germline V lookup: CDR1 ENHRY, CDR2 SYGVKD. The CDR3 bases are TGTGCCATCAGTGTTATGGAGGGTGGGTTTGACTACGAGCAGTACTTC. Its translation is CAISVMEGGFDYEQYF.

This chain links TRBV30 with TRBJ1-5; TRBD1 agrees at 7 bases. The ends lost 0 bases at V and 5 bases at J; junction bases unmatched: 10. CDR1 and CDR2 from the germline V gene are GTSNPN and SVGIG (reference sequence). The CDR3 spans 16 residues. Here the CDR3 reads CAWSVVVGGAHQPQHF. The CDR3 region has the DNA TGTGCCTGGAGTGTAGTTGTAGGGGGCGCGCATCAGCCCCAGCATTTT.

This chain joins TRBV7-9 and TRBJ2-7; D perhaps matches TRBD1 (6 bases). Germline V gene data show CDR1 as SEHNR and CDR2 as FQNEAQ (reference sequence). V shed 2 bases and J shed 2 bases, with 13 bases lying between them. This CDR3 has 15 residues. The CDR3 sequence is CASSLTYRVPYEQYF. The CDR3 nucleotides are TGTGCCAGCAGCTTAACTTACAGGGTCCCCTACGAGCAGTACTTC. The whole variable domain, filled in from reference TRBV7-9 and TRBJ2-7, reads DTGVSQNPRHKITKRGQNVTFRCDPISEHNRLYWYRQTLGQGPEFLTYFQNEAQLEKSRLLSDRFSAERPKGSFSTLEIQRTEQGDSAMYLCASSLTYRVPYEQYFGPGTRLTVT.

The chain has TRBV9 and TRBJ2-3; D possibly corresponds to TRBD2 (5 bases). The CDR3 has 15 amino acids. The germline V gene has CDR1 SGDLS and CDR2 YYNGEE. Trimming shortened V by 4 bases and J by 1 base, and 13 bases separated the two germline ends. CDR3 sequence (DNA): TGTGCCAGCAGCCCGAAAGCGGATTGCACAGATACGCAGTATTTT. Translation gives CASSPKADCTDTQYF. Based on the CDR3 plus reference TRBV9 and TRBJ2-3, the full variable domain is DSGVTQTPKHLITATGQRVTLRCSPRSGDLSVYWYQQSLDQGLQFLIQYYNGEERAKGNILERFSAQQFPDLHSELNLSSLELGDSALYFCASSPKADCTDTQYFGPGTRLTVL.

This clone turned up a few times. The V and J genes are TRBV6-5 and TRBJ2-7; TRBD1 matches at 10 bases. The V gene end was trimmed by 6 bases and the J gene end by 6 bases; junction bases not matched to a gene: 11. Germline CDR1 and CDR2: MNHEY and SVGAGI. The CDR3 is made up of 15 amino acids. The DNA of the CDR3 is TGTGCCAGCAGATACGGACAGGGGGAGTCGGGCGAGCAGTACTTC. Translation gives CASRYGQGESGEQYF.

This clone was observed a handful of times. This chain links TRBV2 with TRBJ2-7; a weak D match, TRBD1 (5 bases). CDR3 length: 16 residues. CDR1 and CDR2 (germline): SNHLY, FYNNEI. Trimming removed 0 bases from V and 4 bases from J, with 16 bases in between. The CDR3 region has the DNA TGTGCCAGCAGTGAAGCGCTGGGCCAGGGTCTATACGAGCAGTACTTC. Translation: CASSEALGQGLYEQYF.

The chain recombines TRBV4-1 with TRBJ2-2; TRBD2 matches 8 bases. The CDR3 covers 19 residues. After removal of 4 bases from V and 1 base from J, the junction contained 14 bases not matched to a gene. Germline assignment: CDR1 MGHRA and CDR2 YSYEKL. The CDR3 DNA reads as TGCGCCAGCAGCCCCCATAAACGGGAGGGCCGTAGGAACACCGGGGAGCTGTTTTTT. Protein: CASSPHKREGRRNTGELFF.

The chain joins TRBV30 to TRBJ2-1; D call uncertain. V was pared by 5 bases and J by 9 bases, with 11 bases between. Germline V gene data show CDR1 as GTSNPN and CDR2 as SVGIG (reference sequence). CDR3 size: 11 residues. CDR3 coding DNA: TGTGCCTGGTGCGTAACGGGTGAGCAGTTCTTC. Protein: CAWCVTGEQFF.

This clone came up a few times. The J gene is TRBJ1-1, the V gene TRBV5-4; a possible D gene is TRBD1 (6 bases). Trimming took 6 bases from V and 0 from J, leaving 12 bases between them. CDR1 is SGHNT, CDR2 YYREEE, per germline (reference sequence). This CDR3 comprises 14 residues. CDR3 in amino acids: CASTARGLNTEAFF. The CDR3 DNA follows: TGTGCCAGCACGGCCAGGGGCTTGAACACTGAAGCTTTCTTT.

V and J are TRBV19 and TRBJ1-4; possibly TRBD1 for D (6 bases). Germline loops: CDR1 LNHDA, CDR2 SQIVND (reference sequence). This CDR3 comprises 18 residues. V was cut by 4 bases and J by 0 bases, with 18 bases left in between. The CDR3 region has the DNA TGTGCCAGTAGTACGCCCTGGACAGCTGATGCAACTAATGAAAAACTGTTTTTT. Translated: CASSTPWTADATNEKLFF.

This chain connects TRBV29-1 to TRBJ2-5; tentatively, D is TRBD2 (6 bases). Germline-derived CDR1 and CDR2 are SQVTM and ANQGSEA. This CDR3 comprises 12 residues. Trimming cost V 7 bases and J 3 bases, with 12 bases left between them. The CDR3, as DNA: TGCAGCGCGGGGGTGGCAGAAGAGACCCAGTACTTC. Translating gives CSAGVAEETQYF.

V gene TRBV5-6 combines with J gene TRBJ2-7, with 8 bases fitting TRBD1. CDR3 length equals 16 residues. From germline, CDR1 is SGHDT and CDR2 YYEEEE. V lost 1 base and J lost 1; bases outside the gene matches: 7. The CDR3 spells CASSLFWDRTSYEQYF. The CDR3 DNA reads as TGTGCCAGCAGCTTGTTTTGGGACAGGACATCCTACGAGCAGTACTTC.

The V and J genes are TRBV2 and TRBJ2-7; TRBD2 is a possible D gene (8 bases). The germline V gene has CDR1 SNHLY and CDR2 FYNNEI. The CDR3 has 18 residues. Trimming left V 6 bases short and J 3 bases short, with 27 bases between. This chain's CDR3 is CASSRQGPGGPTYYEQYF. The CDR3 DNA reads as TGTGCCAGCAGCCGACAGGGCCCGGGAGGGCCGACCTACTACGAGCAGTACTTC.

V usage is TRBV6-1 and J usage is TRBJ2-2; TRBD2 aligns across 9 bases. The CDR3 has 19 amino acids. Looked up from germline, CDR1 is MNHNS and CDR2 is SASEGT. The junction had 15 bases not matched to a gene; V was cut back by 4 bases and J by 3 bases. The CDR3 loop is CASSAPEREDPRDTGELFF. The CDR3 nucleotides read TGTGCCAGCAGTGCCCCCGAGCGGGAGGACCCCCGGGACACCGGGGAGCTGTTTTTT.